Each of the 4 T cell receptor beta chains below was sequenced from the same sample in a study of Graves' ophthalmopathy and Graves' hyperthyroidism. As the template, RNA transcripts were used to amplify TCR beta CDR3 regions. First-round RT-PCR with HTBI primers preceded a second-round multiplex PCR. TCRdb passed the multiplex PCR reads through MiXCR, listing each CDR3 protein once. The sample includes around 1,000,000 distinct CDR3 sequences, 36% seen only once; the top ten take 8.5% to 14%. The sample taken for sequencing was peripheral blood or thyroid tissue (not recorded which). All receptors come from an adult man with Graves' hyperthyroidism.

This clonotype has a handful of counts. This chain links TRBV28 with TRBJ2-7, with D perhaps given as TRBD1 or TRBD2 (5 bases each). V was pared by 4 bases and J by 0 bases, with 10 bases between. Germline V gene data show CDR1 as MDHEN and CDR2 as SYDVKM. The CDR3 runs to 14 residues. Here the CDR3 reads CASSWDPSSYEQYF. The DNA for the CDR3 is TGTGCCAGCAGTTGGGACCCAAGCTCCTACGAGCAGTACTTC.

The CDR3 spells CSARSSGSSTGELFF. In DNA form, the CDR3 reads TGCAGTGCTAGATCTAGCGGGAGTAGTACCGGGGAGCTGTTTTTT. The V gene is TRBV20-1, the J gene TRBJ2-2, with 10 nucleotides matching TRBD2. Germline V lookup: CDR1 DFQATT, CDR2 SNEGSKA (reference sequence). This CDR3 has 15 amino acids. After removal of 2 bases from V and 5 bases from J, the junction contained 5 bases not matched to a gene.

The chain couples TRBV4-1 to TRBJ1-2; D gene unclear. Germline values: CDR1 MGHRA, CDR2 YSYEKL. Trimming removed 1 base at V and 3 bases at J, with 12 bases between. The CDR3 totals 15 residues. CDR3 amino acids: CASSQGAEGDYGYTF. The CDR3, as DNA: TGCGCCAGCAGCCAAGGGGCAGAGGGAGACTATGGCTACACCTTC.

This clonotype was observed at least ten times. The V call is TRBV10-3, the J call TRBJ2-7; TRBD1 matches at 7 bases. V was pared by 7 bases and J by 3 bases, with 6 bases of the junction left unmatched. The CDR3 is 13 amino acids. Germline V gives CDR1 ENHRY, CDR2 SYGVKD. The CDR3 here is CAITSGQNYEQYF. CDR3 in DNA: TGTGCCATCACCTCGGGACAGAACTACGAGCAGTACTTC.